A single sample is the source of the 16 T cell receptor beta chains below, sequenced in a study of T cell clonality in common variable immunodeficiency. Some clones are missing from TCRdb's copy, which holds only in-frame ones; the method was immunoSEQ multiplex PCR. The table records 50,000 to 65,000 clones without singletons, the ten largest covering about 0.85%. The sequencing input was peripheral blood mononuclear cells. Every receptor here comes from a person between 18 and 69 years old in good health.

The sample holds many counts of this clone. Read coverage stops 3 residues before the CDR3 terminus; the germline J gene supplies the remainder. The chain is built from TRBV20-1 and TRBJ2-2, with D tentatively TRBD2 (5 bases). Germline assignment: CDR1 DFQATT and CDR2 SNEGSKA (reference sequence). The CDR3 has 14 amino acids. CDR3 in amino acids: CSAPGASGGEKLFF. CDR3 DNA (partial): TGCAGTGCCCCAGGAGCGAGCGGAGGTGAAAAG.

This clone was counted at least ten times. The sequenced fragment ends 3 residues before the CDR3 boundary, so the rest is inferred from the germline J gene. This chain links TRBV7-3 with TRBJ2-2, with D possibly matching TRBD2 (6 bases). The CDR3 consists of 16 residues. From germline, CDR1 is SGHTA and CDR2 FQGTGA. Between the trimmed V and J ends, which lost 5 bases and 0 bases, there was a span of 13 bases. The CDR3 DNA, read in part, is TGTGCCAGCAGCAGTATAGCGGTCACGAACACCGGGGAG. It yields the protein CASSSIAVTNTGE. The full-length CDR3 reads as CASSSIAVTNTGELFF.

Ten or more counts support this clone. The read comes to an end 3 residues before the CDR3 does, leaving the germline J gene to fill in the end. V and J are TRBV20-1 and TRBJ1-5; D possibly corresponds to TRBD1 (6 bases). The CDR3 runs 14 residues. Germline V lookup: CDR1 DFQATT, CDR2 SNEGSKA (reference sequence). V dropped 1 base and J dropped 6 bases, with 13 bases sitting between them. CDR3 bases read: TGCAGTGCTAGAGGAGCAGGGGACCGTCAGCCC. Its translation: CSARGAGDRQP. The entire CDR3 reads CSARGAGDRQPQHF.

Only a few counts were recorded for this clone. The read is 3 residues too short to cover the CDR3 end, so that end is filled in from the germline J gene. The V call is TRBV19, the J call TRBJ1-5; 8 bases align to TRBD1. The V segment lost 6 bases and the J segment 5 bases; nucleotides outside the gene matches: 9. The CDR3 is 15 amino acids. In germline, CDR1 is LNHDA, CDR2 SQIVND (reference sequence). The sequenced CDR3 bases are TGTGCCAGTAGGCCAACAGGGGGAGTCGATCAGCCC. It is translated as CASRPTGGVDQP. The full-length CDR3 reads as CASRPTGGVDQPQHF.

This clone was seen ten or more times. Coverage ceases 3 residues before the CDR3 finishes, and the germline J gene fills in the end. The chain combines TRBV19 with TRBJ1-1; 9 bases fit TRBD1. V trimming: 7 bases; J trimming: 3 bases; junction bases outside the gene matches: 3. The CDR3 has 13 amino acids. Germline V CDR1 and CDR2: LNHDA, SQIVND (reference sequence). The sequenced CDR3 bases are TGTGCCAGTAAGGACAGGGGTTACACTGAA. Its protein product is CASKDRGYTE. The entire CDR3 protein reads CASKDRGYTEAFF.

In this sample, this clone turned up a few times. Partial CDR3 DNA: TGTGCCAGCAGCCACAAATTGACAGGGATGGAAAAA. This gives the protein CASSHKLTGMEK. In full, the CDR3 is CASSHKLTGMEKLFF. This sequence joins TRBV7-9 and TRBJ1-4, with 7 bases aligning to TRBD1. The read ends 3 residues shy of where the CDR3 ends; the end is completed using the germline J gene. J was trimmed by 8 bases and V by 5 bases; bases with no gene match: 11. The CDR3 spans 15 residues. Germline lookup yields CDR1 SEHNR and CDR2 FQNEAQ (reference sequence).

This clone was counted many times. The CDR3 is cut off 3 residues early in the read; its end comes from the germline J gene. V usage is TRBV5-1 and J usage is TRBJ2-5; 14 nucleotides line up with TRBD2. Looked up from germline, CDR1 is SGHRS and CDR2 is YFSETQ. CDR3 size: 17 residues. J was trimmed by 4 bases and V by 2 bases; bases with no gene match: 7. The CDR3 bases that were read are TGCGCCAGCAGCTTCGGACTAGCGGGGGGCCAGGGAGAGACC. This sequence encodes CASSFGLAGGQGET. The full CDR3 is CASSFGLAGGQGETQYF.

The sample holds many counts of this clone. The read halts 3 residues ahead of the CDR3 end, with the missing end drawn from the germline J gene. The genes are TRBV20-1 and TRBJ2-2; tentative D call: TRBD2 (6 bases). CDR3 length equals 14 residues. The V gene lost 3 bases and the J gene lost 3 bases, with 11 bases spanning the gap. Germline assignment: CDR1 DFQATT and CDR2 SNEGSKA (reference sequence). CDR3 loop: CSARGGLYTGELFF. CDR3 bases read: TGCAGTGCTAGGGGGGGACTCTACACCGGGGAG.

This clone was recorded at least ten times. Sequencing ends 3 residues short of the CDR3 end; the germline J gene provides the rest. The rearrangement links TRBV2 to TRBJ2-2; 10 bases match TRBD1. Germline V lookup: CDR1 SNHLY, CDR2 FYNNEI. With 2 bases clipped from V and 0 bases from J, the junction kept 9 bases outside the gene matches. The CDR3 extends over 19 amino acids. The CDR3 bases that were read are TGTGCCAGCAGTGAACCCCTAGACAGGGGGCGTACGAACACCGGGGAG. This sequence encodes CASSEPLDRGRTNTGE. The entire CDR3 sequence reads CASSEPLDRGRTNTGELFF. Together with reference TRBV2 and TRBJ2-2, the CDR3 gives the full variable domain: EPEVTQTPSHQVTQMGQEVILRCVPISNHLYFYWYRQILGQKVEFLVSFYNNEISEKSEIFDDQFSVERPDGSNFTLKIRSTKLEDSAMYFCASSEPLDRGRTNTGELFFGEGSRLTVL.

Ten or more counts support this clone. The read gets to within 3 residues of the CDR3 end, and the germline J gene fills in the rest. The V call is TRBV20-1, the J call TRBJ2-3; D is ambiguous. This CDR3 is 13 amino acids long. Germline V gene data show CDR1 as DFQATT and CDR2 as SNEGSKA (reference sequence). V gave up 4 bases and J gave up 1 base, with 9 bases separating them. The part of the CDR3 DNA that was read is TGCAGTGCTAAGGGCGCCGGCACAGATACG. Amino acid sequence: CSAKGAGTDT. The full CDR3 sequence reads CSAKGAGTDTQYF.

This clone was seen at least ten times. The read stops 3 residues short of the end of the CDR3; the missing end is completed from the germline J gene. The chain is built from TRBV12-5 and TRBJ2-3; 7 bases line up with TRBD2. The CDR3 has 18 amino acids. J was trimmed by 3 bases and V by 0 bases; bases with no gene match: 12. From germline, CDR1 is LGHNT and CDR2 FRNRAP. CDR3 sequence reads: CASGLVTLADGGTDTQYF. CDR3 DNA, as far as it was read: TGTGCTAGTGGTTTGGTAACCCTAGCGGATGGCGGGACAGATACG.

This clone has a count of ten or more. The observed sequence ends 3 residues before the CDR3 terminus, with the missing tail filled in from the germline J gene. This rearrangement joins TRBV6-4 to TRBJ2-3; 8 bases map to TRBD2. Trimming took 2 bases from V and 4 from J; bases not matched to a gene: 5. From germline, CDR1 is MRHNA and CDR2 SNTAGT. The CDR3 is 15 amino acids. CDR3 bases read: TGTGCCAGCAGTGACGTCGGGGGGGCCGCAGATACG. Amino acid sequence: CASSDVGGAADT. The CDR3 as a whole reads CASSDVGGAADTQYF.

This clone appeared many times. The read halts 3 residues ahead of the CDR3 end, with the missing end drawn from the germline J gene. The V and J genes are TRBV5-1 and TRBJ2-2; 13 positions match TRBD2. The CDR3 contains 17 residues. V lost 4 bases, J lost 0 bases, and 3 bases stayed unmatched. The germline V gene encodes CDR1 SGHRS and CDR2 YFSETQ. Incomplete CDR3 DNA: TGCGCCAGCAGCGGACTAGCGGGAGCATCGAACACCGGGGAG. It specifies CASSGLAGASNTGE. The complete CDR3 reads CASSGLAGASNTGELFF.

As concerns this clone: The CDR3 extends 3 residues past the end of the read, so its final part is completed from the germline J gene. The rearrangement links TRBV5-1 to TRBJ1-2, with D perhaps matching TRBD1 (5 bases). This CDR3 contains 15 residues. Per the germline V gene, CDR1 is SGHRS and CDR2 is YFSETQ. The DNA read from the CDR3 is TGCGCCAGCAGCTTTGTCATTCGTGGGGCAGATACC. Amino acid sequence: CASSFVIRGADT. The CDR3 as a whole reads CASSFVIRGADTYTF.

This clone was recorded many times. The read ends 3 residues before the CDR3 terminus; that terminus is restored from the germline J gene. J is TRBJ2-5 and V is TRBV20-1; D is uncertain. Per the germline V gene, CDR1 is DFQATT and CDR2 is SNEGSKA (reference sequence). V was shortened by 1 base and J by 5 bases, with 14 bases between the two germline ends. The CDR3 consists of 14 residues. Incomplete CDR3 DNA: TGCAGTGCTAGAGGTGATAGATGGTGGGAGACC. This translates into CSARGDRWWET. The CDR3 in full is CSARGDRWWETQYF.

This clone was recorded many times. The CDR3 reads CASRSTGGGETQYF. CDR3 DNA, as far as it was read: TGTGCCAGCAGGTCAACAGGGGGAGGAGAGACC. The chain employs TRBV7-3 and TRBJ2-5, with 8 bases that match TRBD1. The CDR3 goes on 3 residues after the read ends, and that part is filled in from the germline J gene. The ends lost 6 bases at V and 4 bases at J; junction bases unmatched: 7. The V gene's germline CDR1 is SGHTA and CDR2 FQGTGA. This CDR3 comprises 14 residues.